The TCR beta chain described here comes from a study of blood T cell repertoires in COVID-19 (dated by TCRdb to 2018 to 2021). Regarding the research as a whole: The collaborator samples originated in the United States, Italy and Spain and spanned the acute and convalescent phases of COVID-19. Samples were obtained from the ongoing ImmuneRACE study (first 160 participants) and from about 1,300 subjects provided by 6 global collaborators. Sample metadata almost always included a de-identified subject ID, COVID-19 status, age in years and sex. Deeply sampled blood TCRbeta repertoires from subjects exposed to, actively infected with, or recovered from COVID-19 were included in the dataset. The prospective study material was composed of cDNA or gDNA derived from T cells, B-cell-depleted T cells, or PBMCs. Where HLA class I and class II types were available, the types were taken from metadata supplied by the sample provider, not from assay-based typing. A freely available public database, intended as a resource for researchers studying the immune response to SARS-CoV-2, is where the repertoires were released. What the study reported, not specific to this receptor: The quantity of clinical and demographic metadata differed by source and by participant and was supplied without curation.

TCRbeta CDR3 regions were amplified from genomic DNA by means of the immunoSEQ Assay, a bias-controlled multiplex PCR. Processing in the source paper ran as follows. The number of nucleated cells in each sample was estimated from the amplification of reference gene primers within the assay. To quantify the absolute abundance of each unique TCRbeta CDR3 rearrangement, sequence reads were collapsed and filtered. For each sample, productive Simpson clonality was calculated as the square root of Simpson's diversity index over productive rearrangements. TCRdb provides this immuneACCESS table in a form limited to in-frame rearrangements. Some clones are lacking; in checked studies, under half of them reflect an unresolved V gene, and why the rest are absent is not known. V and J calls and clone size are copied from that table; D and trimming were computed from the DNA. This sample is represented by around 70,000 clones; roughly 84% of them were singletons. Approximately 29% of the sample comes from the top ten.

The germline V gene specifies SGHRS as CDR1 and YFSETQ as CDR2. V gives up 3 bases and J gives up 0 bases, and the segment between their germline ends measures 10 bases. Spanning cysteine to phenylalanine, the CDR3 consists of 15 amino acids. CDR3 DNA is the only sequence kept; it has 45 bases, read in frame from the first base. This clone was detected a few times. The antigen it recognizes is unknown. No per-base quality is available; no much larger clone lies one base away. Collaborating institutions collected whole blood in K2EDTA tubes following their own protocols. Collaborator samples were shipped for TCRbeta analysis as frozen whole blood, isolated PBMCs, or DNA extracted from either sample type.

The sample taken for sequencing was peripheral blood. The receptor comes from a woman of 80 years or more with active or convalescent COVID-19. Recombination linked TRBV5-1 to TRBJ2-1; the D gene is perhaps TRBD1, from 6 matching bases. The nucleotide sequence is TGCGCCAGCAGCTGGGGGCCGAGCTCCTACAATGAGCAGTTCTTC. Its protein reads: CASSWGPSSYNEQFF. This CDR3, with the reference TRBV5-1 and TRBJ2-1 proteins standing in past its ends, gives the full variable domain KAGVTQTPRYLIKTRGQQVTLSCSPISGHRSVSWYQQTPGQGLQFLFEYFSETQRNKGNFPGRFSGRQFSNSRSEMNVSTLELGDSALYLCASSWGPSSYNEQFFGPGTRLTVL.